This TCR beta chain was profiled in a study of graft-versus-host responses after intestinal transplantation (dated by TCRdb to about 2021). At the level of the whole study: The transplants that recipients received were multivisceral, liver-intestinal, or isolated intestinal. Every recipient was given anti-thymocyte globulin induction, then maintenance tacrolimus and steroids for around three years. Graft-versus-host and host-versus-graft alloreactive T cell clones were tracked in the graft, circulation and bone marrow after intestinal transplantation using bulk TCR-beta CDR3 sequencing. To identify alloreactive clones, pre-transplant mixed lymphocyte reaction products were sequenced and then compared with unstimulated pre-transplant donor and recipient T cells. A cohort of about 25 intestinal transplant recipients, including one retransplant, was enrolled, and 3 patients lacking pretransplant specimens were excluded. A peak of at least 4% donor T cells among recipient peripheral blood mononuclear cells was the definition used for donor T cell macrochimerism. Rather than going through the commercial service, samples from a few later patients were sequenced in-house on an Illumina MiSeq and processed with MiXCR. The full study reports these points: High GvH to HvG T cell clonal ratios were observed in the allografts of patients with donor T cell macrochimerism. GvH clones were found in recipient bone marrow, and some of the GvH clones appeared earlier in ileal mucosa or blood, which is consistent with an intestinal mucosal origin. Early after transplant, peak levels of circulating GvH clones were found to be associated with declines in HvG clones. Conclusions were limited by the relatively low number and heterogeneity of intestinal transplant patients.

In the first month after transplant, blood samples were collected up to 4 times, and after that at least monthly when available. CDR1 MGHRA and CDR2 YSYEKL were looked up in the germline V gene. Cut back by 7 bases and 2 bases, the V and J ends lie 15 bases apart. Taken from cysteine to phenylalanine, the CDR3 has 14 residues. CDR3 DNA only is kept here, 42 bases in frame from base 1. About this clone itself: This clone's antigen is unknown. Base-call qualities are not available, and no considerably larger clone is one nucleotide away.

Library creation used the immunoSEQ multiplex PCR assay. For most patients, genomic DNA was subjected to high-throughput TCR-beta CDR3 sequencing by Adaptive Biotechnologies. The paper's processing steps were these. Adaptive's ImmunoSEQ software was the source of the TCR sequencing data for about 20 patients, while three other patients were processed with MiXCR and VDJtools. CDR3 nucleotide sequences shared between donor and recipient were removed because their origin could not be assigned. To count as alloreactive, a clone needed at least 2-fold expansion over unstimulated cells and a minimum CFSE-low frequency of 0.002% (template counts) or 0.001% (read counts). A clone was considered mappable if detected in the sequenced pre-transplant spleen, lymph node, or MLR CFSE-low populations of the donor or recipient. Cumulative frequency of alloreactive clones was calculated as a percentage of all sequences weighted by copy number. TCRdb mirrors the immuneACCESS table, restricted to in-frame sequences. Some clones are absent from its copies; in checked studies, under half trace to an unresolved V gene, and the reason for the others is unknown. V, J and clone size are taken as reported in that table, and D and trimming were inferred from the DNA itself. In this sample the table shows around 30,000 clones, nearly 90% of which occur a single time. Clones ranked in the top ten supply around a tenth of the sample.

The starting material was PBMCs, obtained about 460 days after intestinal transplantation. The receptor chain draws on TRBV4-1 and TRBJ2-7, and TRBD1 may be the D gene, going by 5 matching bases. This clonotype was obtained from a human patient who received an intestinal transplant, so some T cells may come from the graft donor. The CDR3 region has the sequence CASTPRAGPYEQYF. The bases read TGCGCCAGCACCCCCCGTGCAGGGCCCTACGAGCAGTACTTC.